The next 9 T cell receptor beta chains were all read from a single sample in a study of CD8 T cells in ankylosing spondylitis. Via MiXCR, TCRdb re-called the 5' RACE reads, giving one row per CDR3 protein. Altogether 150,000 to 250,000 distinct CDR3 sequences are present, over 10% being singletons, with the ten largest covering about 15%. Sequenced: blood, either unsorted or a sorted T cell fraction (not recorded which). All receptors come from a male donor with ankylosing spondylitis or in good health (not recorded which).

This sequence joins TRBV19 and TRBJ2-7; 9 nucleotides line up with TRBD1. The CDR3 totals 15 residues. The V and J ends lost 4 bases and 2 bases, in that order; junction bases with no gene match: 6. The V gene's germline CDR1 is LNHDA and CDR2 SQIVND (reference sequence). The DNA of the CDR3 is TGTGCCAGTAGTACCGGACAGGGGAACACCTACGAGCAGTACTTC. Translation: CASSTGQGNTYEQYF.

The CDR3 sequence is CASSPRHPLTDFTDTQYF. For the CDR3, the DNA is TGTGCCAGCAGCCCCAGGCATCCCCTAACGGACTTCACAGATACGCAGTATTTT. The chain is built from TRBV11-1 and TRBJ2-3, with TRBD2 as a possible D gene (5 bases). The germline V and J ends were trimmed by 5 bases and 2 bases, with 23 bases remaining between them. CDR1 and CDR2 (germline): SGHAT, FQDESV (reference sequence). CDR3 length: 18 amino acids.

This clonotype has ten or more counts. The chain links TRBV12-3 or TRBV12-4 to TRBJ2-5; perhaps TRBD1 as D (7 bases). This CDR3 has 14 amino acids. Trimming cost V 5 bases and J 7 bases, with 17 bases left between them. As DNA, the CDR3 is TGTGCCAGCAGTCCCTTGACAGGGAGGTGGACCCAGTACTTC. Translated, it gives CASSPLTGRWTQYF.

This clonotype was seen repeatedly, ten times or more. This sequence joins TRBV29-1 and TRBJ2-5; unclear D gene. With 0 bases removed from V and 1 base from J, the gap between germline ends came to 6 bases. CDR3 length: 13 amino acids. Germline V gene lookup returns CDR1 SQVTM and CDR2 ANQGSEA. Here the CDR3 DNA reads TGCAGCGTTGAAGAAGGGATCCAAGAGACCCAGTACTTC. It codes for CSVEEGIQETQYF.

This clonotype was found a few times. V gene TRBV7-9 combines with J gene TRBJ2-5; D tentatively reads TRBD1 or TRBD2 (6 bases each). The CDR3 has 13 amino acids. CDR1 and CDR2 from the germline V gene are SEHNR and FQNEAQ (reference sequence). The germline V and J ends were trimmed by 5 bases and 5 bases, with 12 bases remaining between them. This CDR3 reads CASSPGGPETQYF. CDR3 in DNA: TGTGCCAGCAGCCCCGGGGGCCCGGAGACCCAGTACTTC.

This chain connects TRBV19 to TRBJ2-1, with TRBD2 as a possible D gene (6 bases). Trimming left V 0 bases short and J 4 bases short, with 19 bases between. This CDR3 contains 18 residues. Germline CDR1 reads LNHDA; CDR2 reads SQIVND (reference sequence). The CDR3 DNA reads TGTGCCAGTAGTATAGATACCTTACCGGGACTCGAATACAATGAGCAGTTCTTC. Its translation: CASSIDTLPGLEYNEQFF.

The CDR3 region has the DNA TGTGCCAGCAGCTTAGGCAGGGGAGATGAGCAGTTCTTC. This codes for CASSLGRGDEQFF. The chain joins TRBV7-9 to TRBJ2-1, with D possibly TRBD1 on 6 matching bases. Germline-derived CDR1 and CDR2 are SEHNR and FQNEAQ (reference sequence). Trimming left V 1 base short and J 8 bases short, with 9 bases between. The CDR3 covers 13 residues.

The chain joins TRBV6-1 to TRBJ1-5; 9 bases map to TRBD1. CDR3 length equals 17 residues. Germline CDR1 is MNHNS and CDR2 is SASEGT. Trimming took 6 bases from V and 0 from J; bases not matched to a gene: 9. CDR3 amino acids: CASRSGTGSYSNQPQHF. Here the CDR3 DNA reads TGTGCCAGCAGGTCCGGGACAGGGTCATATAGCAATCAGCCCCAGCATTTT.

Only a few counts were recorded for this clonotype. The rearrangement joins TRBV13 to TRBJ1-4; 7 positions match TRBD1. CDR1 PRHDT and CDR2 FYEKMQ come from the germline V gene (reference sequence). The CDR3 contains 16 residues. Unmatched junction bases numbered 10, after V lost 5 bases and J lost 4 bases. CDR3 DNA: TGTGCCAGCAGCCCACCGGACAGGCTGGATAATGAAAAACTGTTTTTT. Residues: CASSPPDRLDNEKLFF.